This TCR beta chain was obtained from a study of T cell repertoires in aging, cancer and after chemotherapy (dated by TCRdb to the late 2010s). About the full investigation: Donors spanned six age groups from 30 or younger to 70 or older, with at least three individuals per group. Paired pre- and post-chemotherapy samples in the solid tumor group came from brain tumor (glioblastoma) patients receiving temozolomide-based therapy. The complete dataset included about 9.1 million TCR reads. To look at immunoaging and at how T cells reconstitute after chemotherapy, the study profiled TCR beta repertoires in peripheral blood from both healthy donors and cancer patients. Alongside 95 healthy donors serving as a reference group, the cohort included approximately 220 cancer patients, of whom about 93 had hematological cancers and about 130 had solid cancers. Results the study describes overall, beyond this receptor: In healthy donors, the decline in TCR diversity with age was mainly due to loss of richness, whereas in cancer patients loss of evenness also played a role. Median generation probability increased over the chemotherapy interval in both cancer cohorts, suggesting repertoire reconstitution through rebound thymic output. Compared with age-matched healthy donors, untreated patients with either hematological or solid cancers had significantly lower TCR diversity in the blood along with higher clonality. It was noted by the authors that conclusions about immunological memory after chemotherapy cannot be drawn from the repertoire data.

The table lists this clonotype with a few counts. Its antigen is still unknown. Base qualities are not at hand, and no much larger clone is one base apart. Instead of sorted cells or RNA, genomic DNA extracted from peripheral blood served as the source for amplifying TCR beta rearrangements. The germline V gene encodes CDR1 GTSNPN and CDR2 SVGIG (reference sequence). The CDR3 covers 14 residues, taking in both the cysteine and the phenylalanine. The sequence is cut down to CDR3 DNA, 42 bases in frame from base 1. The V end gives up 5 bases and the J end 4 bases, leaving 9 bases in the junction not matched to a gene. Rearranged TRB sequences spanning V, D and J segments were amplified in a multiplex touch-down PCR with a mixed TRB-A/B primer pool. Illumina adapters and sample indices were attached to the amplicons through two consecutive PCR reactions run with Phusion HS II polymerase. Amplicons were gel-purified using the NucleoSpin Gel and PCR Clean-up kit and were subsequently checked with Qubit and an Agilent 2100 Bioanalyzer. Sequencing of libraries was carried out on an Illumina MiSeq in 600-cycle, single-indexed, paired-end runs. The authors processed their data as follows. MiXCR versions 2.12 and 3.0.5 were used to process the TRB sequences. Each unique CDR3 nucleotide sequence was treated as one clone, and only productive sequences with two or more reads were kept. Shannon diversity, evenness, clonality (one minus evenness), and alpha-parameterized diversity profiles from alpha 0 to 5 were included as repertoire metrics. The IGoR algorithm was used to calculate generation probabilities for clones in the paired samples taken before and after chemotherapy. The public sequencing data were trimmed at Q25 with fastp and processed into clonotypes with MiXCR by TCRdb, which kept only in-frame beta chains. When rows share a CDR3 protein, they turn into one entry using the most common DNA and genes. The V and J calls were determined by TCRdb, not by the authors. Here the sample has fewer than 3,000 distinct CDR3 sequences; 35% to 50% occur a single time. Of the sample, 39% falls within the top ten clones.

This TCR was sampled from a human donor with a solid tumor. Input material: blood. The rearrangement combines TRBV30 with TRBJ2-3, with 7 central nucleotides matching TRBD2. The DNA sequence reads TGTGCCTGGTCCCCGGGGCTAGCGGCAGATACGCAGTATTTT. Protein translation: CAWSPGLAADTQYF.